One and the same sample provided the 18 T cell receptor beta chains below, sequenced in a study of OX40 agonist ivuxolimab in advanced cancers. The assay was immunoSEQ multiplex PCR, and TCRdb's table has in-frame clones only and misses some. The sample has about 100,000 clones; approximately 94% are singletons. Sequenced here: CD4+ or CD8+ T cells sorted from blood, sampled in a trial of the OX40 agonist ivuxolimab. These receptors were collected from an adult with an advanced solid tumor such as melanoma, head and neck, liver or kidney cancer.

The rearrangement uses TRBV5-1 and TRBJ2-2; D gene uncertain. The V end lost 0 bases, the J end lost 5 bases, and 8 bases lay between the germline ends. This CDR3 region has 14 residues. The V gene's germline CDR1 is SGHRS and CDR2 YFSETQ. As DNA, the CDR3 is TGCGCCAGCAGCTTGGGTGCCCATACCGGGGAGCTGTTTTTT. It translates to CASSLGAHTGELFF. Full variable domain (remainder filled in from reference TRBV5-1 and TRBJ2-2): KAGVTQTPRYLIKTRGQQVTLSCSPISGHRSVSWYQQTPGQGLQFLFEYFSETQRNKGNFPGRFSGRQFSNSRSEMNVSTLELGDSALYLCASSLGAHTGELFFGEGSRLTVL.

The chain recombines TRBV28 with TRBJ2-7, with D possibly called TRBD1 or TRBD2 (6 bases each). Trimming removed 8 bases from V and 3 bases from J, with 11 bases in between. This CDR3 is built from 12 residues. The germline CDR1 and CDR2 sequences are MDHEN and SYDVKM. The CDR3 DNA sequence: TGTGCCAGCGGGGGGCAATACTACGAGCAGTACTTC. It yields the protein CASGGQYYEQYF.

V is TRBV27 and J is TRBJ1-1, with a weak D call TRBD1 (6 bases). V dropped 6 bases and J dropped 8 bases, with 10 bases sitting between them. In germline, CDR1 is MNHEY, CDR2 SMNVEV (reference sequence). The CDR3 extends over 11 amino acids. DNA of the CDR3: TGTGCCAGCAGGGAGGGGGTAGAAGCTTTCTTT. It codes for CASREGVEAFF.

Written as DNA, the CDR3 is TGTGCCAGCAGTTACTCGCAAGGGGGGAGCTCCTACGAGCAGTACTTC. Translated, it gives CASSYSQGGSSYEQYF. The chain carries TRBV6-5 and TRBJ2-7, with D perhaps TRBD1 or TRBD2 (6 bases each). The CDR3 covers 16 residues. CDR1 MNHEY and CDR2 SVGAGI come from the germline V gene. V gave up 0 bases and J gave up 0 bases, with 12 bases separating them.

The V gene is TRBV19, the J gene TRBJ2-1; D is tentatively TRBD1 or TRBD2 (5 bases each). The germline V gene encodes CDR1 LNHDA and CDR2 SQIVND (reference sequence). V dropped 5 bases and J dropped 1 base, with 15 bases sitting between them. The CDR3 covers 16 residues. The CDR3 here is CASSSGRDVSYNEQFF. DNA for the CDR3: TGTGCCAGTAGTTCCGGCCGGGACGTATCCTACAATGAGCAGTTCTTC.

The chain carries TRBV19 and TRBJ2-2; weak D call: TRBD1 (5 bases). With 3 bases removed from V and 5 bases from J, the gap between germline ends came to 13 bases. Germline CDR1 is LNHDA and CDR2 is SQIVND (reference sequence). The CDR3 extends over 15 amino acids. The DNA of the CDR3 is TGTGCCAGTAGTATCCAGGACACCTCGACCGGGGAGCTGTTTTTT. Amino acid sequence: CASSIQDTSTGELFF.

The chain has TRBV5-4 and TRBJ2-2; D perhaps matches TRBD1 (6 bases). V shed 0 bases and J shed 8 bases, with 17 bases lying between them. Germline CDR1 is SGHNT and CDR2 is YYREEE (reference sequence). This CDR3 is 16 amino acids long. CDR3 sequence: CASSLGRGPVEGELFF. The CDR3 bases are TGTGCCAGCAGCTTGGGCAGGGGCCCGGTCGAGGGGGAGCTGTTTTTT.

The rearrangement links TRBV19 to TRBJ2-2, with TRBD1 matching over 8 bases. Losses at the gene ends were 8 bases for V and 7 bases for J; bases not matched to a gene: 6. The CDR3 contains 13 residues. Germline V CDR1 and CDR2: LNHDA, SQIVND (reference sequence). This CDR3 is CASADRGFGELFF. The CDR3 coding sequence is TGTGCCAGTGCCGACAGGGGTTTCGGGGAGCTGTTTTTT.

The chain employs TRBV5-6 and TRBJ1-2; no firm D call. Between the trimmed V and J ends, which lost 0 bases and 3 bases, there was a span of 12 bases. Germline CDR1 and CDR2: SGHDT and YYEEEE. The CDR3 is made up of 15 amino acids. CDR3 amino acids: CASSLGQNRDYGYTF. The CDR3 bases are TGTGCCAGCAGCTTGGGCCAGAATCGCGACTATGGCTACACCTTC.

The chain carries TRBV5-1 and TRBJ1-2, with no clear D. V was pared by 0 bases and J by 1 base, with 10 bases between. There are 15 residues in the CDR3. Germline CDR1 and CDR2: SGHRS and YFSETQ. For the CDR3, the DNA is TGCGCCAGCAGCTTGGACCCCGGGCTTAACTATGGCTACACCTTC. Encoded protein: CASSLDPGLNYGYTF.

V usage is TRBV7-2 and J usage is TRBJ2-1; D not resolved. Germline-derived CDR1 and CDR2 are SGHTA and FQGNSA. With 1 base removed from V and 4 bases from J, the gap between germline ends came to 5 bases. The CDR3 has 13 amino acids. CDR3 nucleotide sequence: TGTGCCAGCAGCTTAGGGAGATACAATGAGCAGTTCTTC. Protein product: CASSLGRYNEQFF.

The chain links TRBV7-8 to TRBJ1-5, with D perhaps matching TRBD1 (5 bases). The V end lost 1 base, the J end lost 4 bases, and 17 bases lay between the germline ends. Germline values: CDR1 SGHVS, CDR2 FQNEAQ. There are 17 residues in the CDR3. The CDR3 DNA is TGTGCCAGCAGCTTAGGGTTATCCGGGGGGTTTAATCAGCCCCAGCATTTT. Amino acids: CASSLGLSGGFNQPQHF. Together with reference TRBV7-8 and TRBJ1-5, the CDR3 gives the full variable domain: GAGVSQSPRYKVAKRGQDVALRCDPISGHVSLFWYQQALGQGPEFLTYFQNEAQLDKSGLPSDRFFAERPEGSVSTLKIQRTQQEDSAVYLCASSLGLSGGFNQPQHFGDGTRLSIL.

The genes are TRBV6-5 and TRBJ2-7, with TRBD1 identical over 8 bases. Germline CDR1 and CDR2: MNHEY and SVGAGI. The CDR3 covers 14 residues. With 2 bases clipped from V and 3 bases from J, the junction kept 3 bases outside the gene matches. In nucleotides, the CDR3 is TGTGCCAGCAGTTACACTGGGACAGGCTACGAGCAGTACTTC. This codes for CASSYTGTGYEQYF.

This chain joins TRBV4-1 and TRBJ1-2; tentatively, D is TRBD1 (6 bases). V was shortened by 4 bases and J by 3 bases, with 12 bases between the two germline ends. Per germline, CDR1 MGHRA and CDR2 YSYEKL. CDR3 length equals 14 residues. CDR3 region: CASSPVGGYYGYTF. CDR3 in DNA: TGCGCCAGCAGCCCTGTAGGGGGGTACTATGGCTACACCTTC.

The chain recombines TRBV9 with TRBJ2-3, with 7 bases identical to TRBD1. CDR1 is SGDLS, CDR2 YYNGEE, per germline. CDR3 length: 16 amino acids. Trimming removed 0 bases from V and 4 bases from J; junction bases left unmatched: 8. The chain's CDR3 is CASSVEGRGYADTQYF. CDR3 DNA sequence: TGTGCCAGCAGCGTAGAGGGCAGGGGGTACGCAGATACGCAGTATTTT.

This clone was detected only a few times. The J gene is TRBJ1-2, the V gene TRBV10-1; D is uncertain. The CDR3 has 14 residues. V was trimmed by 5 bases and J by 8 bases, leaving 18 bases between them. The germline V gene encodes CDR1 WNHNN and CDR2 SYGVQD (reference sequence). CDR3 sequence reads: CASSSTAIPIGYTF. The CDR3 nucleotides are TGCGCCAGCAGTTCAACCGCTATCCCTATCGGCTACACCTTC.

The chain uses TRBV7-2 and TRBJ2-5; TRBD2 agrees at 7 bases. CDR1 and CDR2 (germline): SGHTA, FQGNSA. V lost 5 bases and J lost 7; bases outside the gene matches: 10. This CDR3 comprises 14 residues. The CDR3 bases are TGTGCCAGCAGCGCTCGACTAGCCCCGGGGACCCAGTACTTC. It translates to CASSARLAPGTQYF.

This clone has just one count. The J gene is TRBJ1-2, the V gene TRBV10-3; D is ambiguous. The germline V gene has CDR1 ENHRY and CDR2 SYGVKD. V was cut by 8 bases and J by 4 bases, with 14 bases left in between. The CDR3 covers 13 residues. In DNA form, the CDR3 reads TGTGCCATCTCGACCCGACCCCCCTATGGCTACACCTTC. Its translation: CAISTRPPYGYTF.